The TCR beta chain described here comes from a study of shared clonotypes between healthy human individuals. Clones were sequenced by immunoSEQ multiplex PCR, and TCRdb holds only the in-frame ones, with some missing. Of 2 million to 2.5 million clones in the sample, 80% to 95% were seen once. With regard to this clone: Other DNA sequences within the sample encode an identical CDR3.

It was into CD45RA+ naive and CD45RA-negative memory subsets that the CD4+ cells were split. This CDR3 has 13 residues. V gave up 6 bases and J gave up 1 base; unmatched junction bases: 1. Germline CDR1 LNHDA, CDR2 SQIVND (reference sequence). Sequencing was carried out using naive CD4+ T cells from PBMCs. Specified subset: CD45RA+ positively selected. The TCR comes from a man aged 18 to 30 in good health. Some clones in this sample may be carry-over from other donors' samples. The V gene is TRBV19, the J gene TRBJ2-3; 7 bases align to TRBD2. The CDR3 sequence: CASRTSGTDTQYF. CDR3 DNA sequence: TGTGCCAGTAGAACTAGCGGCACAGATACGCAGTATTTT.